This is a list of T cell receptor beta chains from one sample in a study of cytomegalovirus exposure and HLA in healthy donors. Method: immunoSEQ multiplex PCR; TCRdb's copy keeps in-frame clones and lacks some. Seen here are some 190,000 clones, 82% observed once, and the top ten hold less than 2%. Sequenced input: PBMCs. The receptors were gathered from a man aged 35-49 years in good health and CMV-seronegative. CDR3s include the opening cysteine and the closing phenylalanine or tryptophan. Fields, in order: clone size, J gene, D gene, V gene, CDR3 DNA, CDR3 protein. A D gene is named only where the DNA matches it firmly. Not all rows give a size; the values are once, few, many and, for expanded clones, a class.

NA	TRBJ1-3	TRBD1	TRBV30	TGTGCCTGGGTGAACAGGGGGGGTGGAAACACCATATATTTT	CAWVNRGGGNTIYF
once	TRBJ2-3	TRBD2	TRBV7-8	TGTGCCAGCAGCTATTCGGGGGGTCACACAGATACGCAGTATTTT	CASSYSGGHTDTQYF
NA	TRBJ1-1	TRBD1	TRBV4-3	TGCGCCAGCAGCCAAGAATGGGAGACAGGGTACACTGAAGCTTTCTTT	CASSQEWETGYTEAFF
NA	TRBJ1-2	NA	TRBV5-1	TGCGCCAGCAGCTTGGGTCAGGGCGGCTACACCTTC	CASSLGQGGYTF
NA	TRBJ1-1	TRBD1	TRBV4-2	TGTGCCAGCAGCCAGCCAGGACAGGGGGCCAGAGAAGCTTTCTTT	CASSQPGQGAREAFF
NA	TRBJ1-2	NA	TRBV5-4	TGTGCCAGCAGCTTGGGGGGCAACGCTAACTATGGCTACACCTTC	CASSLGGNANYGYTF
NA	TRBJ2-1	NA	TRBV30	TGTGCCTGGAATTCTGAGCGGAGAAGCTCCTACAATGAGCAGTTCTTC	CAWNSERRSSYNEQFF
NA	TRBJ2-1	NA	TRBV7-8	TGTGCCAGCAGCCAACAGGGCTACAATGAGCAGTTCTTC	CASSQQGYNEQFF
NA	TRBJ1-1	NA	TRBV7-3	TGTGCCAGCTCCACCGGGGGGGGGCAAACTGAAGCTTTCTTT	CASSTGGGQTEAFF
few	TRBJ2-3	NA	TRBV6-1	TGTGCCAGCAGTGCCCAGGGAACAGATACGCAGTATTTT	CASSAQGTDTQYF
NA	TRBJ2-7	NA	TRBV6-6	TGTGCCAGCAGTTCAAGATGGACTCCTGAGAACGAGCAGTACTTC	CASSSRWTPENEQYF
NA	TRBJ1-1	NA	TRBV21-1	TGTGCCAGCAGCAGCCCGCCGGTACCGTGCGAGTTTGGTCCTGAAGCTTTCTTT	CASSSPPVPCEFGPEAFF
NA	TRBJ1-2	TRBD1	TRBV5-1	TGCGCCAGCAGCTACATAGGGACAGGGCCTAACGATCAATATGGCTACACCTTC	CASSYIGTGPNDQYGYTF
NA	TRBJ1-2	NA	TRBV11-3	TGTGCCAGCAGCTTAGATCAGGGCGGCTATGGCTACACCTTC	CASSLDQGGYGYTF
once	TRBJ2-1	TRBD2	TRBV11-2	TGTGCCAGCAGTCCCGGGACTAGCGGACGATACAATGAGCAGTTCTTC	CASSPGTSGRYNEQFF